These 27 T cell receptor beta chains share one sample of origin, sequenced in a study of T cell repertoires in cytomegalovirus infection. TCRdb called the reads again in MiXCR, with one record for every CDR3 protein. Among approximately 70,000 distinct CDR3 sequences listed, about 4.2% were seen once. The sequenced sample was PBMCs. These receptors were collected from a human donor in good health (CMV status not recorded). Some clones in this sample may be carry-over from other donors' samples.

In this sample, this clonotype turned up many times. The chain uses TRBV12-3 or TRBV12-4 and TRBJ2-1; 9 bases are shared with TRBD2. The junction had 8 bases not matched to a gene; V was cut back by 5 bases and J by 6 bases. The CDR3 is 15 amino acids. CDR3 sequence reads: CASSKIAGALNEQFF. In DNA, the CDR3 is TGTGCCAGCAGTAAGATAGCGGGAGCTCTCAATGAGCAGTTCTTC.

This clonotype was observed at least ten times. V is TRBV7-2 and J is TRBJ1-2; D is undetermined. Germline lookup yields CDR1 SGHTA and CDR2 FQGNSA. Trimming stripped 3 bases from V and 5 bases from J, with 4 bases between. There are 11 residues in the CDR3. The CDR3 DNA follows: TGTGCCAGCAGCTTCGCGTATGGCTACACCTTC. Its protein product is CASSFAYGYTF. Full variable domain (rest looked up from reference TRBV7-2 and TRBJ1-2): GAGVSQSPSNKVTEKGKDVELRCDPISGHTALYWYRQSLGQGLEFLIYFQGNSAPDKSGLPSDRFSAERTGGSVSTLTIQRTQQEDSAVYLCASSFAYGYTFGSGTRLTVV.

This clonotype was observed many times. The chain carries TRBV29-1 and TRBJ2-6; D unclear. CDR1 and CDR2 (germline): SQVTM, ANQGSEA. Trimming cost V 5 bases and J 0 bases, with 5 bases left between them. The CDR3 is 13 amino acids. The CDR3 DNA is TGCAGCGTTTTGAGCTCTGGGGCCAACGTCCTGACTTTC. It specifies CSVLSSGANVLTF.

The sample holds many counts of this clonotype. The V and J genes are TRBV7-2 and TRBJ2-5, with 7 positions matching TRBD2. CDR1 SGHTA and CDR2 FQGNSA come from the germline V gene. J lost 4 bases, V lost 4 bases, and 12 bases had no gene match. The CDR3 consists of 16 residues. CDR3 DNA: TGTGCCAGCAGCTCCCATGGGACTATCACCCCAGAGACCCAGTACTTC. Amino acid sequence: CASSSHGTITPETQYF.

This clonotype appeared many times. The rearrangement joins TRBV7-2 to TRBJ2-7, with 8 bases lining up with TRBD1. Germline V gives CDR1 SGHTA, CDR2 FQGNSA. V lost 1 base and J lost 3; bases outside the gene matches: 5. This CDR3 spans 15 amino acids. The CDR3 sequence: CASSLGGQGIYEQYF. CDR3 coding DNA: TGTGCCAGCAGCTTAGGAGGACAGGGTATCTACGAGCAGTACTTC. Filled out from reference TRBV7-2 and TRBJ2-7, the complete variable domain reads GAGVSQSPSNKVTEKGKDVELRCDPISGHTALYWYRQSLGQGLEFLIYFQGNSAPDKSGLPSDRFSAERTGGSVSTLTIQRTQQEDSAVYLCASSLGGQGIYEQYFGPGTRLTVT.

This clonotype occurred many times. V usage is TRBV6-2 or TRBV6-3 and J usage is TRBJ1-1; D is uncertain. The CDR3 consists of 11 residues. CDR1 is MNHEY, CDR2 SVGEGT, per germline. Trimming took off 6 bases at V and 8 bases at J, with 10 bases between the two ends. Here the CDR3 reads CASRIGPEAFF. The CDR3 bases are TGTGCCAGCAGGATCGGACCCGAAGCTTTCTTT.

Ten or more counts support this clonotype. J is TRBJ2-1 and V is TRBV7-2, with 8 bases fitting TRBD2. Germline V gene data show CDR1 as SGHTA and CDR2 as FQGNSA. Trimming at V came to 7 bases and at J to 8 bases, leaving 10 bases not matched to a gene. The CDR3 is 14 residues long. CDR3 nucleotide sequence: TGTGCCAGCACTCTACTAGCGGAAAGCCATGAGCAGTTCTTC. Translation: CASTLLAESHEQFF.

This clonotype has a count of ten or more. The CDR3 DNA is TGCAGTGCTAGAGAGGGGGCGGGGAACACTGAAGCTTTCTTT. Amino acid sequence: CSAREGAGNTEAFF. The chain has TRBV20-1 and TRBJ1-1, with D perhaps TRBD1 (6 bases). The V end was cut by 0 bases, the J end by 1 base, with 9 bases between. This CDR3 spans 14 amino acids. Germline lookup yields CDR1 DFQATT and CDR2 SNEGSKA (reference sequence).

This clonotype was picked up many times. The genes are TRBV7-2 and TRBJ2-7; 7 nucleotides align to TRBD1. With 6 bases clipped from V and 6 bases from J, the junction kept 11 bases outside the gene matches. Germline values: CDR1 SGHTA, CDR2 FQGNSA. This CDR3 comprises 14 residues. The CDR3 DNA reads TGTGCCAGCAGTTCTGACAGGGTCACCACCGAGCAGTACTTC. Its translation: CASSSDRVTTEQYF.

This clonotype was detected ten times or more. The chain couples TRBV7-8 to TRBJ2-7; 14 nucleotides match TRBD2. The J segment lost 2 bases and the V segment lost 5 bases, leaving 5 bases of the junction unmatched. In germline, CDR1 is SGHVS, CDR2 FQNEAQ. The CDR3 extends over 16 amino acids. CDR3 region: CASSPTTSGGAYEQYF. The CDR3 region has the DNA TGTGCCAGCAGCCCCACGACTAGCGGGGGGGCCTACGAGCAGTACTTC.

This clonotype has a count of ten or more. The V and J genes are TRBV6-2 or TRBV6-3 and TRBJ1-5; D unresolved. This CDR3 is 16 amino acids long. V dropped 5 bases and J dropped 3 bases, with 17 bases sitting between them. CDR1 MNHEY and CDR2 SVGEGT come from the germline V gene. CDR3 amino acids: CASSITAGGFNQPQHF. CDR3 DNA sequence: TGTGCCAGCAGTATTACGGCGGGTGGATTCAATCAGCCCCAGCATTTT.

This clonotype was found many times. This rearrangement joins TRBV7-9 to TRBJ1-1; the match to TRBD1 covers 7 bases. The CDR3 runs to 15 residues. Germline assignment: CDR1 SEHNR and CDR2 FQNEAQ (reference sequence). V dropped 3 bases and J dropped 3; count of bases not matched to a gene: 7. The CDR3 is CASSLDRTFHTEAFF. The CDR3 DNA reads TGTGCCAGCAGCTTGGACAGGACGTTTCACACTGAAGCTTTCTTT.

This clonotype was seen ten or more times. This chain uses TRBV6-2 or TRBV6-3 with TRBJ2-7; the D gene is possibly TRBD1 (5 bases). Germline CDR1 is MNHEY and CDR2 is SVGEGT. Trimming pared 5 bases from V and 2 bases from J, leaving 7 bases between. The CDR3 runs to 12 residues. The CDR3 DNA follows: TGTGCCAGCAGTCAGGACACCTACGAGCAGTACTTC. It encodes CASSQDTYEQYF.

The table lists this clonotype with many counts. The chain is built from TRBV28 and TRBJ2-7, with D maybe TRBD2 (5 bases). V was trimmed by 4 bases and J by 7 bases, leaving 20 bases between them. Germline lookup yields CDR1 MDHEN and CDR2 SYDVKM. This CDR3 contains 15 residues. The CDR3 DNA is TGTGCCAGCAGTTCCACCCGGCGGCTTGGAGGAGAGCAGTACTTC. Encoded protein: CASSSTRRLGGEQYF.

This clonotype was seen ten or more times. V usage is TRBV7-4 and J usage is TRBJ2-1; 7 bases are shared with TRBD2. This CDR3 region has 15 residues. Unmatched junction bases numbered 10, after V lost 3 bases and J lost 8 bases. The germline V gene has CDR1 SGHVT and CDR2 SQSDAQ. CDR3: CASSFLRTSVDEQFF. In DNA form, the CDR3 reads TGTGCCAGCAGCTTCCTCCGGACTAGTGTCGATGAGCAGTTCTTC.

This clonotype was found many times. V is TRBV7-2 and J is TRBJ2-7; D is uncertain. The CDR3 covers 13 residues. Germline V lookup: CDR1 SGHTA, CDR2 FQGNSA. Trimming stripped 4 bases from V and 9 bases from J, with 16 bases between. Here the CDR3 DNA reads TGTGCCAGCAGCTCTGTGGACCGTTCGGGGCAGTACTTC. It codes for CASSSVDRSGQYF.

This clonotype was picked up many times. The chain is built from TRBV7-6 and TRBJ1-5; tentative D call: TRBD1 (6 bases). The CDR3 is made up of 14 amino acids. CDR1 and CDR2 (germline): SGHVS, FNYEAQ. V was shortened by 4 bases and J by 4 bases, with 11 bases between the two germline ends. The CDR3 bases are TGTGCCAGCAGCTCAACGGGACATAATCAGCCCCAGCATTTT. Amino acid sequence: CASSSTGHNQPQHF.

This clonotype was counted at least ten times. The rearrangement uses TRBV28 and TRBJ2-1, with 8 nucleotides matching TRBD1. Germline V gene lookup returns CDR1 MDHEN and CDR2 SYDVKM. The CDR3 extends over 15 amino acids. The J segment lost 6 bases and the V segment lost 5 bases, leaving 9 bases of the junction unmatched. The CDR3 region has the DNA TGTGCCAGCAGTCGCGGGACAGGAAGGGGCAATGAGCAGTTCTTC. Its translation: CASSRGTGRGNEQFF.

This clonotype showed up many times. The chain employs TRBV5-5 and TRBJ2-2, with D possibly matching TRBD1 (5 bases). CDR1 is SGHKS, CDR2 YYEKEE, per germline (reference sequence). CDR3 length equals 13 residues. Trimming took 4 bases from V and 3 from J, leaving 7 bases between them. The CDR3 here is CASSGAHTGELFF. CDR3 nucleotide sequence: TGTGCCAGCAGCGGGGCACACACCGGGGAGCTGTTTTTT.

This clonotype has at least ten counts. V gene TRBV19 combines with J gene TRBJ1-2; D might be TRBD1 (6 bases). Germline V lookup: CDR1 LNHDA, CDR2 SQIVND (reference sequence). V lost 10 bases and J 0 bases, leaving 15 bases between the germline ends. The CDR3 loop spans 14 amino acids. This CDR3 reads CATRTTGANYGYTF. Written as DNA, the CDR3 is TGTGCCACGCGGACGACAGGAGCTAACTATGGCTACACCTTC.

This clonotype has ten or more counts. This rearrangement joins TRBV28 to TRBJ2-3; D gene ambiguous. The V gene lost 3 bases and the J gene lost 4 bases, with 14 bases spanning the gap. Per the germline V gene, CDR1 is MDHEN and CDR2 is SYDVKM. The CDR3 has 15 residues. CDR3 residues: CASSLPSRGPDTQYF. CDR3 sequence (DNA): TGTGCCAGCAGTTTGCCTTCCCGCGGCCCAGATACGCAGTATTTT.

This clonotype was seen ten or more times. The chain joins TRBV7-2 to TRBJ2-4; D might be TRBD2 (6 bases). This CDR3 spans 13 amino acids. Trimming stripped 1 base from V and 7 bases from J, with 8 bases between. Germline V gene lookup returns CDR1 SGHTA and CDR2 FQGNSA. This CDR3 is CASSLGRGNIQYF. In DNA form, the CDR3 reads TGTGCCAGCAGCTTAGGCCGGGGGAACATTCAGTACTTC.

This clonotype came up many times. The chain combines TRBV5-1 with TRBJ2-3; 8 bases are a match to TRBD2. The J segment lost 1 base and the V segment lost 6 bases, leaving 7 bases of the junction unmatched. There are 15 residues in the CDR3. Germline V gene sequence: CDR1 SGHRS, CDR2 YFSETQ. CDR3 bases: TGCGCCAGCACCCTCGCGGGGGGCCGCACAGATACGCAGTATTTT. As protein: CASTLAGGRTDTQYF.

This clonotype was seen only a few times. The chain has TRBV4-1 and TRBJ2-1; perhaps D is TRBD1 or TRBD2 (5 bases each). CDR3 size: 14 residues. Trimming removed 1 base from V and 9 bases from J, with 13 bases in between. Germline loops: CDR1 MGHRA, CDR2 YSYEKL. Here the CDR3 DNA reads TGCGCCAGCAGCCAAGGGGATCAGAGGGGTGAGCAGTTCTTC. Translating gives CASSQGDQRGEQFF.

This clonotype was observed at least ten times. The chain recombines TRBV10-3 with TRBJ1-2; D perhaps matches TRBD1 (5 bases). Germline CDR1 and CDR2: ENHRY and SYGVKD. Trimming removed 11 bases from V and 6 bases from J, with 22 bases in between. The CDR3 is made up of 14 amino acids. The CDR3, as DNA: TGTGCCGTTCTGGGGGGGGACTCTTCAAATGGCTACACCTTC. Protein sequence: CAVLGGDSSNGYTF.

This clonotype was recorded at least ten times. The rearrangement links TRBV12-3 or TRBV12-4 to TRBJ1-2; TRBD1 matches 7 bases. This CDR3 spans 14 amino acids. Trimming removed 7 bases from V and 4 bases from J; junction bases left unmatched: 9. CDR3 in DNA: TGTGCCAGCAAACCCCCCGGGACAGTCTATGGCTACACCTTC. Translated, it gives CASKPPGTVYGYTF.

In its sample, this clonotype was seen many times. The chain carries TRBV7-2 and TRBJ1-6, with TRBD1 as a possible D gene (5 bases). From germline, CDR1 is SGHTA and CDR2 FQGNSA. V was trimmed by 2 bases and J by 8 bases, leaving 13 bases between them. The CDR3 runs to 15 residues. DNA of the CDR3: TGTGCCAGCAGCTTAATGAAGGGGAGAGATTCACCCCTCCACTTT. Its protein product is CASSLMKGRDSPLHF. Supplemented by reference TRBV7-2 and TRBJ1-6, the full variable domain reads GAGVSQSPSNKVTEKGKDVELRCDPISGHTALYWYRQSLGQGLEFLIYFQGNSAPDKSGLPSDRFSAERTGGSVSTLTIQRTQQEDSAVYLCASSLMKGRDSPLHFGNGTRLTVT.